What follows are 20 T cell receptor beta chains derived from one specimen sequenced in a study of Ad26.COV2.S vaccination and SARS-CoV-2 variants. The repertoire was sequenced with immunoSEQ multiplex PCR; TCRdb's copy has only in-frame clones and lacks some. The table includes some 390,000 clones, around nine tenths detected once. Noted treatment: roughly 20 received Ad26.COV2.S at low or high dose, single or two shots; 5 received placebo; per-sample allocation not given. Specimen acquisition occurred on day 63 following the initial vaccine or placebo injection. The input for sequencing was peripheral blood, taken in a trial of Ad26.COV2.S vaccine versus placebo. The source of these receptors is a person between 18 and 65 years old who received the Ad26.COV2.S COVID-19 vaccine or a placebo.

CDR3 loop: CSVGGQFTGELFF. CDR3 nucleotides: TGCAGCGTGGGGGGACAGTTCACCGGGGAGCTGTTTTTT. The chain couples TRBV29-1 to TRBJ2-2; TRBD1 is a possible D gene (7 bases). CDR3 length: 13 residues. Germline-derived CDR1 and CDR2 are SQVTM and ANQGSEA. V shed 6 bases and J shed 4 bases, with 12 bases lying between them.

J is TRBJ2-7 and V is TRBV13, with D maybe TRBD2 (5 bases). With 7 bases removed from V and 0 bases from J, the gap between germline ends came to 13 bases. Per the germline V gene, CDR1 is PRHDT and CDR2 is FYEKMQ (reference sequence). This CDR3 spans 14 amino acids. The CDR3 sequence: CASTLGVGSYEQYF. CDR3 nucleotides: TGTGCCAGCACCTTGGGAGTGGGCTCCTACGAGCAGTACTTC.

CDR3 amino acids: CASNNGQDTQYF. In nucleotides, the CDR3 is TGTGCCAGCAACAACGGGCAGGATACGCAGTATTTT. V and J are TRBV6-5 and TRBJ2-3; D remains ambiguous. This CDR3 region has 12 residues. The V end was cut by 7 bases, the J end by 6 bases, with 11 bases between. The germline CDR1 and CDR2 sequences are MNHEY and SVGAGI.

The chain couples TRBV13 to TRBJ1-3; D gene unclear. The germline V gene encodes CDR1 PRHDT and CDR2 FYEKMQ (reference sequence). The CDR3 has 15 amino acids. Trimming removed 5 bases at V and 0 bases at J, with 11 bases between. The CDR3 nucleotides read TGTGCCAGCAGCCAAGGACTGAGCTCTGGAAACACCATATATTTT. Residues: CASSQGLSSGNTIYF.

This CDR3 is CASSLGRDNEKLFF. The CDR3 coding sequence is TGTGCCAGCAGCTTGGGGAGAGATAATGAAAAACTGTTTTTT. The J gene is TRBJ1-4, the V gene TRBV5-4; D uncertain. Trimming stripped 0 bases from V and 4 bases from J, with 7 bases between. Germline lookup yields CDR1 SGHNT and CDR2 YYREEE (reference sequence). The CDR3 loop spans 14 amino acids.

This chain joins TRBV3-1 (or the pseudogene TRBV3-2) and TRBJ2-1; tentatively, D is TRBD2 (5 bases). Germline V gene lookup returns CDR1 LGHDT and CDR2 YNNKEL (reference sequence). CDR3 length: 12 amino acids. V lost 2 bases and J 7 bases, leaving 6 bases between the germline ends. The CDR3 sequence: CASSQRGNEQFF. Written as DNA, the CDR3 is TGTGCCAGCAGCCAAAGAGGGAATGAGCAGTTCTTC.

In its sample, this clone was seen once. The V gene is TRBV15, the J gene TRBJ2-5; unclear D gene. This CDR3 is 11 amino acids long. V was shortened by 2 bases and J by 5 bases, with 3 bases between the two germline ends. Germline V gene lookup returns CDR1 LNHNV and CDR2 YYDKDF (reference sequence). The CDR3 DNA is TGTGCCACCAGCAGAACGGAGACCCAGTACTTC. This encodes CATSRTETQYF.

This chain uses TRBV12-3 or TRBV12-4 with TRBJ1-5, with D hard to call. V lost 6 bases to trimming and J lost 5 bases, with 11 bases between them. The CDR3 is 13 amino acids. This chain's CDR3 is CASSPGNYQPQHF. CDR3 sequence (DNA): TGTGCCAGCAGCCCCGGGAATTATCAGCCCCAGCATTTT.

This chain links TRBV7-2 with TRBJ1-2; no reliable D call. This CDR3 spans 14 amino acids. Germline CDR1 and CDR2: SGHTA and FQGNSA. The V end lost 1 base, the J end lost 7 bases, and 13 bases lay between the germline ends. Here the CDR3 reads CASSLVLPRSGYTF. Written as DNA, the CDR3 is TGTGCCAGCAGCTTAGTTTTACCGCGGTCTGGCTACACCTTC.

V is TRBV19 and J is TRBJ2-7; a possible D gene is TRBD1 (6 bases). V was pared by 3 bases and J by 1 base, with 10 bases between. The germline V gene has CDR1 LNHDA and CDR2 SQIVND (reference sequence). The CDR3 is 14 residues long. The CDR3 protein is CASSITGKSYEQYF. CDR3 nucleotides: TGTGCCAGTAGTATTACAGGGAAGTCCTACGAGCAGTACTTC.

The J gene is TRBJ1-6, the V gene TRBV4-3; weak D call: TRBD1 (5 bases). The germline V gene encodes CDR1 LGHNA and CDR2 YSLEER. Trimming left V 0 bases short and J 4 bases short, with 10 bases between. The CDR3 runs 16 residues. The CDR3 DNA reads TGCGCCAGCAGCCAAGACCAGGGAGGATATAATTCACCCCTCCACTTT. Translating it yields CASSQDQGGYNSPLHF.

V and J are TRBV28 and TRBJ1-1; D call uncertain. V gave up 5 bases and J gave up 0 bases, with 10 bases separating them. CDR1 is MDHEN and CDR2 is SYDVKM in the germline V gene. This CDR3 has 14 amino acids. The CDR3 region is CASSRVSMNTEAFF. CDR3 sequence (DNA): TGTGCCAGCAGTCGGGTCAGTATGAACACTGAAGCTTTCTTT.

CDR3 coding DNA: TGTGCCAGCAGCACCGACAGGGGGCATCTAGAGACCCAGTACTTC. Its translation: CASSTDRGHLETQYF. The chain has TRBV28 and TRBJ2-5, with 10 positions matching TRBD1. The CDR3 contains 15 residues. CDR1 and CDR2 from the germline V gene are MDHEN and SYDVKM. V trimming: 6 bases; J trimming: 4 bases; junction bases outside the gene matches: 8.

A single count supports this clone. The chain carries TRBV11-2 and TRBJ2-1, with a tentative D call TRBD2 (6 bases). Germline assignment: CDR1 SGHAT and CDR2 FQNNGV. V shed 3 bases and J shed 4 bases, with 10 bases lying between them. This CDR3 spans 14 amino acids. The CDR3 sequence is CASSFAGFYNEQFF. The CDR3 DNA is TGTGCCAGCAGCTTCGCGGGATTTTACAATGAGCAGTTCTTC.

V usage is TRBV27 and J usage is TRBJ2-7; TRBD2 aligns across 9 bases. The germline gives CDR1 MNHEY, CDR2 SMNVEV (reference sequence). CDR3 length equals 16 residues. Unmatched junction bases numbered 12, after V lost 5 bases and J lost 4 bases. The DNA for the CDR3 is TGTGCCAGCAGTCTCCCCAGAGAGCGGGAGGCGTACGAGCAGTACTTC. It translates to CASSLPREREAYEQYF.

This clone was seen more than once but under ten times. The chain has TRBV2 and TRBJ2-1; no clear D. V was trimmed by 3 bases and J by 3 bases, leaving 18 bases between them. The CDR3 is 17 amino acids. The germline gives CDR1 SNHLY, CDR2 FYNNEI. CDR3 sequence (DNA): TGTGCCAGCAGTGAGTTTGAGCGTCTTGGCGGCTACAATGAGCAGTTCTTC. Protein: CASSEFERLGGYNEQFF. The variable domain in full, with the rest retrieved from reference TRBV2 and TRBJ2-1, is EPEVTQTPSHQVTQMGQEVILRCVPISNHLYFYWYRQILGQKVEFLVSFYNNEISEKSEIFDDQFSVERPDGSNFTLKIRSTKLEDSAMYFCASSEFERLGGYNEQFFGPGTRLTVL.

This clone showed up just once. The J gene is TRBJ2-7, the V gene TRBV28, with 7 bases matching TRBD1. CDR1 MDHEN and CDR2 SYDVKM come from the germline V gene. The CDR3 length is 13 residues. V was pared by 10 bases and J by 0 bases, with 6 bases of the junction left unmatched. CDR3: CAIGDSYSYEQYF. The CDR3 DNA is TGTGCCATCGGGGACAGTTACTCCTACGAGCAGTACTTC.

The chain combines TRBV9 with TRBJ2-1; 9 bases are shared with TRBD2. The V and J ends lost 0 bases and 0 bases, in that order; junction bases with no gene match: 4. The V gene's germline CDR1 is SGDLS and CDR2 YYNGEE. The CDR3 totals 17 residues. The CDR3 nucleotides read TGTGCCAGCAGCGTAGGGAGCGGGAGGATCTCCTACAATGAGCAGTTCTTC. Protein product: CASSVGSGRISYNEQFF.

The chain recombines TRBV11-3 with TRBJ2-3; 14 bases agree with TRBD2. Per the germline V gene, CDR1 is SGHNT and CDR2 is YENEEA. The V gene end was trimmed by 4 bases and the J gene end by 3 bases; junction bases not matched to a gene: 6. The CDR3 loop spans 17 amino acids. The CDR3 is CASSYGTSGSLTDTQYF. The DNA for the CDR3 is TGTGCCAGCAGCTATGGGACTAGCGGGAGCTTAACAGATACGCAGTATTTT. Full variable domain (rest looked up from reference TRBV11-3 and TRBJ2-3): EAGVVQSPRYKIIEKKQPVAFWCNPISGHNTLYWYLQNLGQGPELLIRYENEEAVDDSQLPKDRFSAERLKGVDSTLKIQPAELGDSAVYLCASSYGTSGSLTDTQYFGPGTRLTVL.

The chain has TRBV10-3 and TRBJ2-2; D gene ambiguous. This CDR3 is 13 amino acids long. CDR1 and CDR2 from the germline V gene are ENHRY and SYGVKD. V lost 3 bases, J lost 6 bases, and 8 bases lay in between. In DNA, the CDR3 is TGTGCCATCAGTGAAGGGTTTTCCGGGGAGCTGTTTTTT. Translation: CAISEGFSGELFF.